This T cell receptor (beta chain) was captured in a study of shared clonotypes between healthy human individuals. Whole-study findings and limits: The study found about 5% of naive CD4 clonotypes shared across four donors.

Looked up from germline, CDR1 is SSHAT and CDR2 is FNYEAQ (reference sequence). The CDR3 runs to 13 residues. Assay used: immunoSEQ multiplex PCR; TCRdb lists only in-frame clones, some missing. The repertoire includes around 1.4 million clones, around 98.5% of them detected once, and about 0.4% sits in the top ten. In regard to this clone: Its target is not known. The junction departs from the called germline gene at one end, perhaps through a read error.

Donors included only healthy HIV-negative adults lacking recent acute infections or vaccinations. Those who donated, Caucasian adults without exception, all lived in Nashville, Tennessee. The V and J genes are TRBV7-7 and TRBJ2-7; D ambiguous. Sequencing was done on a sample of naive CD4+ T cells sorted from blood. Subset reported: CD45RA+ positively selected. The origin of this receptor is a man aged 25 to 40 in good health. The CDR3 loop reads CASSLAVSYEQYF. The CDR3 DNA reads TGTGCTAGCAGCTTAGCCGTCTCCTACGAGCAGTACTTC.